This paragraph reports one TCR beta chain. Its antigen is unknown. These data come from a study of T cell repertoires in cytomegalovirus infection. As for the study in general: CMV infection plus the matching HLA type was flagged by public TCR beta signatures.

TCRdb reprocessed the reads with MiXCR, giving one entry per CDR3 protein. Here the sample spans hundreds of thousands of distinct CDR3 sequences, about 33% being singletons. This CDR3 has 11 amino acids. CDR1 MGHRA and CDR2 YSYEKL come from the germline V gene. Trimming left V 3 bases short and J 4 bases short, with 3 bases between. This TCR came from a human donor in good health (CMV status not recorded). Some clones in this sample may be carry-over from other donors' samples. Sequencing used cultured PBMCs, obtained from culture after CMV antigen stimulation. V gene TRBV4-1 combines with J gene TRBJ1-2; D unclear. The chain's CDR3 is CASSHLYGYTF. CDR3 coding DNA: TGCGCCAGCAGCCATCTCTATGGCTACACCTTC.